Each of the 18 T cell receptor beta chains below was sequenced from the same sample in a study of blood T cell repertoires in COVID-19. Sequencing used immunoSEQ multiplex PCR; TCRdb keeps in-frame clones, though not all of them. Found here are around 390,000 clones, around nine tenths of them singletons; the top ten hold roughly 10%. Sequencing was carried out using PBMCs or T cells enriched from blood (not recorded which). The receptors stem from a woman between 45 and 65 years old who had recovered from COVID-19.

This CDR3 reads CASSWDSYNYGYTF. The CDR3 DNA is TGTGCCAGCAGCTGGGACAGTTATAACTATGGCTACACCTTC. J is TRBJ1-2 and V is TRBV11-1; TRBD1 matches at 7 bases. The CDR3 sequence is 14 residues long. CDR1 and CDR2 (germline): SGHAT, FQDESV (reference sequence). Losses at the gene ends were 4 bases for V and 1 base for J; bases not matched to a gene: 3. Using reference TRBV11-1 and TRBJ1-2 for the parts outside the CDR3, the full variable domain is EAEVAQSPRYKITEKSQAVAFWCDPISGHATLYWYRQILGQGPELLVQFQDESVVDDSQLPKDRFSAERLKGVDSTLKIQPAELGDSAMYLCASSWDSYNYGYTFGSGTRLTVV.

CDR3 residues: CASSPRQATTYEQYF. CDR3 coding DNA: TGTGCCAGCAGCCCCCGACAGGCCACAACCTACGAGCAGTACTTC. This chain links TRBV9 with TRBJ2-7, with TRBD1 as a possible D gene (6 bases). V was shortened by 4 bases and J by 2 bases, with 16 bases between the two germline ends. The CDR3 length is 15 residues. Germline V CDR1 and CDR2: SGDLS, YYNGEE.

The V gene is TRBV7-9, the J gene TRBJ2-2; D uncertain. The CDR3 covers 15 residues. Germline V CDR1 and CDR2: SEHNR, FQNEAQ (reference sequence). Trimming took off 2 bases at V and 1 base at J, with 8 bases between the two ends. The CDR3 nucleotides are TGTGCCAGCAGCTTAACGGCAGGGAACACCGGGGAGCTGTTTTTT. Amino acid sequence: CASSLTAGNTGELFF.

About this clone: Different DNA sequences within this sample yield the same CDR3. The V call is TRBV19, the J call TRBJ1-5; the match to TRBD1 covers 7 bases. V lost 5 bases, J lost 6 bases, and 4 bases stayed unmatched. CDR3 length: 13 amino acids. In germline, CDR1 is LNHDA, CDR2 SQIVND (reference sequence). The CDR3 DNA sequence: TGTGCCAGTAGTGACAGGGAAGGTCAGCCCCAGCATTTT. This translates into CASSDREGQPQHF.

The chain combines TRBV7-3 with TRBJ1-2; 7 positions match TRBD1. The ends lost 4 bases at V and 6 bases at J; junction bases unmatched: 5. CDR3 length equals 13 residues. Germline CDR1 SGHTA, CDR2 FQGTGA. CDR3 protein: CASSYDRDDGYTF. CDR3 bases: TGTGCCAGCAGCTACGACAGGGACGATGGCTACACCTTC. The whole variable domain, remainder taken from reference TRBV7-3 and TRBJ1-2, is GAGVSQTPSNKVTEKGKYVELRCDPISGHTALYWYRQSLGQGPEFLIYFQGTGAADDSGLPNDRFFAVRPEGSVSTLKIQRTERGDSAVYLCASSYDRDDGYTFGSGTRLTVV.

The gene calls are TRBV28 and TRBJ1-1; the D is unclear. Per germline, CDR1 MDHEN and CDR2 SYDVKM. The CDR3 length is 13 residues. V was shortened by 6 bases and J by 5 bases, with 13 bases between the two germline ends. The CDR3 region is CASRVHAGTEAFF. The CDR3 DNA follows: TGTGCCAGCAGGGTACACGCGGGGACTGAAGCTTTCTTT. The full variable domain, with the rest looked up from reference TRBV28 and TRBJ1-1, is DVKVTQSSRYLVKRTGEKVFLECVQDMDHENMFWYRQDPGLGLRLIYFSYDVKMKEKGDIPEGYSVSREKKERFSLILESASTNQTSMYLCASRVHAGTEAFFGQGTRLTVV.

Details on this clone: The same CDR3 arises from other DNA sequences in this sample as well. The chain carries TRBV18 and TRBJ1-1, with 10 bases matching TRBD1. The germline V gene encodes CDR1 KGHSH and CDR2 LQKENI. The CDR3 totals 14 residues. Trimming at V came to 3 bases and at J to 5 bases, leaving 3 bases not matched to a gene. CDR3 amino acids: CASSPDRGGTEAFF. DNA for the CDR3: TGTGCCAGCTCACCGGACAGGGGGGGGACTGAAGCTTTCTTT.

This CDR3 is CASTSTQGLRQPQHF. CDR3 in DNA: TGTGCCAGCACCTCCACACAGGGTCTCAGACAGCCCCAGCATTTT. This chain connects TRBV28 to TRBJ1-5; a possible D gene is TRBD1 (6 bases). The V end lost 7 bases, the J end lost 7 bases, and 20 bases lay between the germline ends. Germline loops: CDR1 MDHEN, CDR2 SYDVKM. The CDR3 loop spans 15 amino acids.

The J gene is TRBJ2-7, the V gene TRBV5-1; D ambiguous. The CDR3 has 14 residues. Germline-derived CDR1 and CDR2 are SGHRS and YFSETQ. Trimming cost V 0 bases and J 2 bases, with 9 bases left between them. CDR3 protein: CASSLEFGPYEQYF. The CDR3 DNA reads TGCGCCAGCAGCTTGGAATTCGGTCCCTACGAGCAGTACTTC.

The CDR3 sequence is CAWSVSNTEAFF. CDR3 nucleotide sequence: TGTGCCTGGAGTGTGTCTAACACTGAAGCTTTCTTT. This rearrangement joins TRBV30 to TRBJ1-1; D is unclear. Germline CDR1 and CDR2: GTSNPN and SVGIG (reference sequence). The length of the CDR3 is 12 residues. V was trimmed by 0 bases and J by 2 bases, leaving 4 bases between them.

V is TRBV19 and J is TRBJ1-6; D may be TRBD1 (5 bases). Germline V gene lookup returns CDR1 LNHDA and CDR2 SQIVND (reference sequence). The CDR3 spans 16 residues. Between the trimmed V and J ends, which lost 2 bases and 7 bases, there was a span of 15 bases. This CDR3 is CASSIRGTVVNSPLHF. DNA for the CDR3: TGTGCCAGTAGTATACGGGGGACGGTCGTAAATTCACCCCTCCACTTT.

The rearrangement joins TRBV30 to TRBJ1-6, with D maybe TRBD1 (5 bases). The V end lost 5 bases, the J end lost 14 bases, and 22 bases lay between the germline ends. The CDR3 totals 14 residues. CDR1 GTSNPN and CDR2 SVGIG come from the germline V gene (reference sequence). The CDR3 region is CAWEGLTSLKSLHF. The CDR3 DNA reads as TGTGCCTGGGAGGGACTGACATCCCTTAAATCCCTCCACTTT.

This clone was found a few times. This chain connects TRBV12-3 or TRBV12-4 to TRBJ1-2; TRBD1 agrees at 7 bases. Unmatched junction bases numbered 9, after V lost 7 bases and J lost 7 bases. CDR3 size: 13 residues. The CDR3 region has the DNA TGTGCCAGCACAATAGAAGGGGGCGGTGGCTACACCTTC. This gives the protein CASTIEGGGGYTF.

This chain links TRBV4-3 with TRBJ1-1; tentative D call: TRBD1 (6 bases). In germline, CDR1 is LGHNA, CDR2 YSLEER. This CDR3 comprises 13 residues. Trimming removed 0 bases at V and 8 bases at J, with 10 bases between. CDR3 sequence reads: CASSQDVGQEAFF. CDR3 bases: TGCGCCAGCAGCCAAGATGTTGGACAGGAAGCTTTCTTT.

The chain's CDR3 is CASSSVGTSGETQYF. The CDR3 bases are TGTGCCAGCAGTTCTGTCGGGACTAGCGGGGAGACCCAGTACTTC. The chain employs TRBV2 and TRBJ2-5, with TRBD2 matching 12 bases. CDR3 length: 15 residues. The trim removed 5 bases at V and 5 bases at J, leaving 6 bases unmatched. The V gene's germline CDR1 is SNHLY and CDR2 FYNNEI.

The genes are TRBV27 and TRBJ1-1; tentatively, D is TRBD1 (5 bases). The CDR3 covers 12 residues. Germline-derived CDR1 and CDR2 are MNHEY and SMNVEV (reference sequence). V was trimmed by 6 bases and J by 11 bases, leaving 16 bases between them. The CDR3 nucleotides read TGTGCCAGCAGAACGGGAGGGGAGAATGCTTTCTTT. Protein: CASRTGGENAFF.

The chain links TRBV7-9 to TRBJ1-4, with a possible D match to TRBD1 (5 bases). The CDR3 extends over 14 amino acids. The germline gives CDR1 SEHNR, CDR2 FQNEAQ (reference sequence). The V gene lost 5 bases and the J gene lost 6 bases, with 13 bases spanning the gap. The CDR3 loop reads CASSPARVDEKLFF. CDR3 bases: TGTGCCAGCAGCCCCGCCAGGGTCGATGAAAAACTGTTTTTT.

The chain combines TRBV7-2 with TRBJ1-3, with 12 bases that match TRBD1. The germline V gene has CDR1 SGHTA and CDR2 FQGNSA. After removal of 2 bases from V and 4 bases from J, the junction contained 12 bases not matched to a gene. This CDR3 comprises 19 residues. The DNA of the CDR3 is TGTGCCAGCAGCTTACAGCCGGGACAGGGGGCCAGTAGGGGAAACACCATATATTTT. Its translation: CASSLQPGQGASRGNTIYF.